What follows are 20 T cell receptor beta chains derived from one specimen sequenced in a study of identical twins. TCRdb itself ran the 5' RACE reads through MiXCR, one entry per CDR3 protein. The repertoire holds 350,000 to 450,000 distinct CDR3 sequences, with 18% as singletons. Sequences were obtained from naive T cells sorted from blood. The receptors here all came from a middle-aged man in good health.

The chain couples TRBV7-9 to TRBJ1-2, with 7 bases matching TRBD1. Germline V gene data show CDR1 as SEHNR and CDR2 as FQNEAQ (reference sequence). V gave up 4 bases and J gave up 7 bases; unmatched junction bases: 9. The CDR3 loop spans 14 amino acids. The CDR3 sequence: CASSYSLRQGGYTF. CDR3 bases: TGTGCCAGCAGCTACTCATTGAGACAGGGTGGCTACACCTTC.

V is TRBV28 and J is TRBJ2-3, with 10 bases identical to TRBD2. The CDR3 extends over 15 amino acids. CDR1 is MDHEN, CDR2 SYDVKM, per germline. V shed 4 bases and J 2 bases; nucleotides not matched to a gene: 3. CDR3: CASSSLAGATDTQYF. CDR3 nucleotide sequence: TGTGCCAGCAGTTCCCTAGCGGGGGCCACAGATACGCAGTATTTT.

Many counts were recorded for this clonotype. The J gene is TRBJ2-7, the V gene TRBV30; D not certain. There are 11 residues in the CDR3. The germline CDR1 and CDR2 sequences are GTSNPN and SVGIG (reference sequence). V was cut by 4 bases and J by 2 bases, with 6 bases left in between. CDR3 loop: CAWIGTYEQYF. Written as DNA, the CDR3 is TGTGCCTGGATTGGGACCTACGAGCAGTACTTC.

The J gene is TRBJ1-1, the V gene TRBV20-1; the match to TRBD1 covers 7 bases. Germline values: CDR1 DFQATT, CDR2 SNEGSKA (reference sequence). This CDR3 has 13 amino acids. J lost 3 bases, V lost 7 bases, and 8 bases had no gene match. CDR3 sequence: CSGRQGTDTEAFF. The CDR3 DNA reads TGCAGTGGCCGACAGGGCACGGACACTGAAGCTTTCTTT.

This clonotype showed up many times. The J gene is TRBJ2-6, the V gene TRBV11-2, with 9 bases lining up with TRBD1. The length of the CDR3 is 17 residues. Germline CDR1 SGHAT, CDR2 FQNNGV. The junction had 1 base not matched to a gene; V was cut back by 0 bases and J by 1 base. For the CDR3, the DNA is TGTGCCAGCAGCTTAGAGGGACAGGGTTCTGGGGCCAACGTCCTGACTTTC. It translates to CASSLEGQGSGANVLTF.

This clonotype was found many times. The CDR3 protein is CASSTGQGGGNEQFF. CDR3 DNA sequence: TGCGCCAGCAGCACCGGACAGGGGGGAGGCAATGAGCAGTTCTTC. The chain carries TRBV5-1 and TRBJ2-1; 10 bases are shared with TRBD1. The CDR3 has 15 residues. Losses at the gene ends were 4 bases for V and 6 bases for J; bases not matched to a gene: 7. The germline V gene has CDR1 SGHRS and CDR2 YFSETQ.

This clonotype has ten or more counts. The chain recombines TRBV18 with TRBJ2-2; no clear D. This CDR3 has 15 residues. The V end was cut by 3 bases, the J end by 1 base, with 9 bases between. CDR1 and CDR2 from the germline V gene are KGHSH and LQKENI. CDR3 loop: CASSPIGWNTGELFF. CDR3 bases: TGTGCCAGCTCACCGATAGGTTGGAACACCGGGGAGCTGTTTTTT.

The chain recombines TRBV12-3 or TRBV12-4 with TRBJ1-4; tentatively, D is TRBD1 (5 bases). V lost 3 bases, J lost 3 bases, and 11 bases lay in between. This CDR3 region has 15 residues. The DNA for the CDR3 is TGTGCCAGCAGTTTCGCTACGGGGGCTAATGAAAAACTGTTTTTT. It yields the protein CASSFATGANEKLFF.

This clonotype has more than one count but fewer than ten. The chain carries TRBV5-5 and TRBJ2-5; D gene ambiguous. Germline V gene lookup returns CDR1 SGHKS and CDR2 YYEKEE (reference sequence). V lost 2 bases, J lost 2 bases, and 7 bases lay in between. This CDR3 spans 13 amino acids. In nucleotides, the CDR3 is TGTGCCAGCAGCTTTTGGCTACAAGAGACCCAGTACTTC. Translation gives CASSFWLQETQYF. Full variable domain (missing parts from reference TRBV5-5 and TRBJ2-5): DAGVTQSPTHLIKTRGQQVTLRCSPISGHKSVSWYQQVLGQGPQFIFQYYEKEERGRGNFPDRFSARQFPNYSSELNVNALLLGDSALYLCASSFWLQETQYFGPGTRLLVL.

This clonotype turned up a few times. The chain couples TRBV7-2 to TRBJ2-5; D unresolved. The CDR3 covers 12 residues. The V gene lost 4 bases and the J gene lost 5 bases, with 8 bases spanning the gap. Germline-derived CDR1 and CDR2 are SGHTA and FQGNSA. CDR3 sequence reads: CASSWAGETQYF. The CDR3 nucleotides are TGTGCCAGCAGCTGGGCCGGGGAGACCCAGTACTTC.

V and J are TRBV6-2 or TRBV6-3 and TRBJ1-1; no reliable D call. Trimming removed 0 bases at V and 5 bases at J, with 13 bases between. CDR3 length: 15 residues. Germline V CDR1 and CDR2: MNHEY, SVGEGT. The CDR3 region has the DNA TGTGCCAGCAGTTACTCGGGAGCGGGGTATACTGAAGCTTTCTTT. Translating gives CASSYSGAGYTEAFF.

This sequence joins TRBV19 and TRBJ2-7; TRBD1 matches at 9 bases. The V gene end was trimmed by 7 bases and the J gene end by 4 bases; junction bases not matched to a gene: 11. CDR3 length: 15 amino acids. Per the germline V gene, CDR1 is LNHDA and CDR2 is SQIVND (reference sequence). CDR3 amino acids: CASTSETGGLYEQYF. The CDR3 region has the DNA TGTGCCAGTACCTCGGAGACAGGGGGACTATACGAGCAGTACTTC.

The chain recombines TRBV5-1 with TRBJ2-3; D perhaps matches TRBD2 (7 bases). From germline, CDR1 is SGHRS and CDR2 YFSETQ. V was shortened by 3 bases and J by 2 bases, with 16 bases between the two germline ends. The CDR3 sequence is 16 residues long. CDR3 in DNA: TGCGCCAGCAGCTGGGGGAGCGGGACAAACACAGATACGCAGTATTTT. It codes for CASSWGSGTNTDTQYF.

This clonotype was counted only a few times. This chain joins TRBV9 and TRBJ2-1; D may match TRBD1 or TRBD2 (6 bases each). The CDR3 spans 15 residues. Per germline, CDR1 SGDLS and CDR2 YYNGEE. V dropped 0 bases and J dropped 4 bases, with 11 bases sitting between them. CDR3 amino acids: CASSVGGGGYNEQFF. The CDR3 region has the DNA TGTGCCAGCAGCGTAGGAGGGGGAGGTTACAATGAGCAGTTCTTC.

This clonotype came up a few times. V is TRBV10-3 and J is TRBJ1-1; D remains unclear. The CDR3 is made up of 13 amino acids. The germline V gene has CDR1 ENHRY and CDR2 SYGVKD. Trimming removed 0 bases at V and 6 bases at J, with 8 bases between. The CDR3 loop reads CAISESGRPEAFF. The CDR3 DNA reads TGTGCCATCAGTGAGTCGGGGAGACCTGAAGCTTTCTTT.

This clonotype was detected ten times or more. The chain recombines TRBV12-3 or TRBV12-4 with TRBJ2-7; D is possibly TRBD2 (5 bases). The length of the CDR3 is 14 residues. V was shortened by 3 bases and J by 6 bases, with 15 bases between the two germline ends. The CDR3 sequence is CASSFPEPRAEQYF. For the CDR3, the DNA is TGTGCCAGCAGTTTTCCGGAACCGAGGGCCGAGCAGTACTTC.

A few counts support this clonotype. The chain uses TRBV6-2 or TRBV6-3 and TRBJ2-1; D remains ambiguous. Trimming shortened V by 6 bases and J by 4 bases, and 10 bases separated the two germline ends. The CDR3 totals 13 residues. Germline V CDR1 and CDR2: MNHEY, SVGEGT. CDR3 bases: TGTGCCAGCAGCGGAGCGCGGTACAATGAGCAGTTCTTC. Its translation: CASSGARYNEQFF.

CDR3 in amino acids: CSAREQGRTEAFF. DNA for the CDR3: TGCAGTGCTAGAGAGCAGGGACGGACTGAAGCTTTCTTT. The rearrangement links TRBV20-1 to TRBJ1-1; the D gene is possibly TRBD1 (5 bases). V lost 0 bases to trimming and J lost 5 bases, with 10 bases between them. CDR1 is DFQATT and CDR2 is SNEGSKA in the germline V gene (reference sequence). The CDR3 length is 13 residues.

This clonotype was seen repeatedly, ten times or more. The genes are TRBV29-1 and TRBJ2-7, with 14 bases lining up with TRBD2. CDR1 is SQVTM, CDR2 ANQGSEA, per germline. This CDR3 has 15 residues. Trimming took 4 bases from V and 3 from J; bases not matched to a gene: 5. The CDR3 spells CSVGIGTSGGYEQYF. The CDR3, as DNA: TGCAGCGTTGGTATCGGGACTAGCGGGGGCTACGAGCAGTACTTC.

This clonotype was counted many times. In nucleotides, the CDR3 is TGTGCCAGCAGCCTGGACAGGGTCAATGAGCAGTTCTTC. Amino acids: CASSLDRVNEQFF. The V gene is TRBV11-2, the J gene TRBJ2-1; 8 nucleotides match TRBD1. This CDR3 region has 13 residues. Per germline, CDR1 SGHAT and CDR2 FQNNGV. V lost 5 bases, J lost 6 bases, and 3 bases stayed unmatched.